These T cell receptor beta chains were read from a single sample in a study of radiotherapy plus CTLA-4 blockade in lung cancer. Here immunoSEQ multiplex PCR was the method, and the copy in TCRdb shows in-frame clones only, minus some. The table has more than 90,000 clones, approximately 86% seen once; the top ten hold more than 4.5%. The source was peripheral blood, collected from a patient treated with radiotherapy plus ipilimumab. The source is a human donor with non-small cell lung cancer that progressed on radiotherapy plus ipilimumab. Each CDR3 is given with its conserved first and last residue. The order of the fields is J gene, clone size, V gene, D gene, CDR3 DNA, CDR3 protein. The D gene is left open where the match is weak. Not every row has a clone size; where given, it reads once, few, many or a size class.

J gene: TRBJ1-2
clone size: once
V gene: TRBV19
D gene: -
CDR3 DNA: TGTGCCAGTAGTATTCCCGGACTACACAGGGACTATGGCTACACCTTC
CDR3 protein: CASSIPGLHRDYGYTF

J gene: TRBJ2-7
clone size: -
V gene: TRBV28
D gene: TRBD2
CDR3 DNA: TGTGCCAGCAGTTTACTAGCGGGAAAATTTGCGGGCGAGCAGTACTTC
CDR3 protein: CASSLLAGKFAGEQYF

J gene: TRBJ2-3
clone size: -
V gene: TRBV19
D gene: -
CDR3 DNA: TGTGCCAGTAGTCTGTCAAGCACAGATACGCAGTATTTT
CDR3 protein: CASSLSSTDTQYF

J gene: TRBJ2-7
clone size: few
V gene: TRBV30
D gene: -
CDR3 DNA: TGTGCCTGGAGTGCTAAGACCGAGCAGTACTTC
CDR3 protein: CAWSAKTEQYF

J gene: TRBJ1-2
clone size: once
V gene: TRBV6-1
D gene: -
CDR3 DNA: TGTGCCAGCAGTCCACTAGGGCTCCTTGGCTACACCTTC
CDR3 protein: CASSPLGLLGYTF

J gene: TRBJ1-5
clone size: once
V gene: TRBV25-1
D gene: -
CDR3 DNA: TGTGCCAGCAGTGAAGGGTCGGGGAGCAATCAGCCCCAGCATTTT
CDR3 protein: CASSEGSGSNQPQHF

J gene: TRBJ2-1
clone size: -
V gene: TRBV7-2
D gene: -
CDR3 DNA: TGTGCCAGCAGCCTCTCAGCAGGGGCCTACAATGAGCAGTTCTTC
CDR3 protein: CASSLSAGAYNEQFF

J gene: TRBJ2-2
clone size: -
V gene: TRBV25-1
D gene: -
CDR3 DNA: TGTGCCAGCAGTGAATGGGGGGCAGGGCCTGCGCCCGGGGAGCTGTTTTTT
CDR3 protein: CASSEWGAGPAPGELFF

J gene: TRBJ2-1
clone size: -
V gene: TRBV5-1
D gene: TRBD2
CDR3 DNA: TGCGCCAGCAGCCGACTAGCGGGAGAGAGCAATGAGCAGTTCTTC
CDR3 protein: CASSRLAGESNEQFF

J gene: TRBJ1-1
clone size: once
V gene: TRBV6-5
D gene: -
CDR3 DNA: TGTGCCAGCAGTTACGAGCGGCTAGTCACTGAAGCTTTCTTT
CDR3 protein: CASSYERLVTEAFF

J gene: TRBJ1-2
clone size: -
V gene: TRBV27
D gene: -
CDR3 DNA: TGTGCCAGCAGTTTCCGGGCTAACTATGGCTACACCTTC
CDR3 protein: CASSFRANYGYTF

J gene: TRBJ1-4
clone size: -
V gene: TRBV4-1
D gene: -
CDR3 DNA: TGCGCCAGCAGCCAAAGTCCCCGGACGGATAATGAAAAACTGTTTTTT
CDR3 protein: CASSQSPRTDNEKLFF

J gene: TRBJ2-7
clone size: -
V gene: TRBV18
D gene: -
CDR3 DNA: TGTGCCAGCTCACCTCGTGGACAGTCATCCCGGTACTTC
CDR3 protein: CASSPRGQSSRYF

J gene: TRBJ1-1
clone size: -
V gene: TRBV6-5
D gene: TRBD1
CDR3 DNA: TGTGCCAGCGGCCGATACAGGGGAAACACTGAAGCTTTCTTT
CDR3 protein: CASGRYRGNTEAFF

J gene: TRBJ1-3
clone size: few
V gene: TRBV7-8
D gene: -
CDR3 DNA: TGTGCCAGCAGCTTAGCGGTCGGTGGAAACACCATATATTTT
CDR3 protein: CASSLAVGGNTIYF

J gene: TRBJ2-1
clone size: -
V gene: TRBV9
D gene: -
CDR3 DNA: TGTGCCAGCAGCGTAGGAGCACCCTCCTACAATGAGCAGTTCTTC
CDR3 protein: CASSVGAPSYNEQFF

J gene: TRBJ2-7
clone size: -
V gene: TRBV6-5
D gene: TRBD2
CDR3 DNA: TGTGCCAGCAGTTACCATAAGCGGGAGTTGACCTACGAGCAGTACTTC
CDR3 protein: CASSYHKRELTYEQYF

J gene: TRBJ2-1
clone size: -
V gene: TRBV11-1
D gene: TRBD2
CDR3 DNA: TGTGCCAGCAGCCACCGACTAGCGGCCTACAATGAGCAGTTCTTC
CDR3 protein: CASSHRLAAYNEQFF

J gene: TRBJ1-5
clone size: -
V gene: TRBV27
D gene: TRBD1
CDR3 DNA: TGTGCCAGAGAGTACGGGACAGGGCGAACTCAGCCCCAGCATTTT
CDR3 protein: CAREYGTGRTQPQHF

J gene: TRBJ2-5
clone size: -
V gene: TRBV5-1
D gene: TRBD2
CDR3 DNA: TGCGCCAGCAGCTTGTGGGGACTAGCGGACGATGGGGAGACCCAGTACTTC
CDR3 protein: CASSLWGLADDGETQYF

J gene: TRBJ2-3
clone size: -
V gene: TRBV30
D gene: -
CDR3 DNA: TGTGCCTGGAGTGTACTGGGAGGCGGCACAGATACGCAGTATTTT
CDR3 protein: CAWSVLGGGTDTQYF

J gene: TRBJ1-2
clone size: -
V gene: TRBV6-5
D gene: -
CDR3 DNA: TGTGCCAGCAGTCCTGGACTCACAGGGGGCTACACCTTC
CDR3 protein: CASSPGLTGGYTF

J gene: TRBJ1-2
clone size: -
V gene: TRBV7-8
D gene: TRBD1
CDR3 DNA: TGTGCCAGCAGCAGGGGGACAGGTCCATCCTATGGCTACACCTTC
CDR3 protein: CASSRGTGPSYGYTF

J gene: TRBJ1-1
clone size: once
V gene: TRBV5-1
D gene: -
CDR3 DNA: TGCGCCAGCATTGGGCAAGGGAACACTGAAGCTTTCTTT
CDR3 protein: CASIGQGNTEAFF

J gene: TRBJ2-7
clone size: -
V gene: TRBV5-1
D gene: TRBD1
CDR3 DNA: TGCGCCAGCGGGACAGGGAACTACGAGCAGTACTTC
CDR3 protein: CASGTGNYEQYF

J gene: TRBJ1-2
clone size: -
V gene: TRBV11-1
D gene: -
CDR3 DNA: TGTGCCAGCAGCTCCCTCGCCGGGACCTATGGCTACACCTTC
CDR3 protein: CASSSLAGTYGYTF

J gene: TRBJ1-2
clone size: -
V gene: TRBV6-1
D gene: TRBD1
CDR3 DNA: TGTGCCAGCAGCGGGACAGGGATACCGAAAGAGGGCTACACCTTC
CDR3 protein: CASSGTGIPKEGYTF

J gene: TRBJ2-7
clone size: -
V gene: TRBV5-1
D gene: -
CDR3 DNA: TGCGCCAGCAGCTTGGCCAATAAAGGCTACGAGCAGTACTTC
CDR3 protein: CASSLANKGYEQYF

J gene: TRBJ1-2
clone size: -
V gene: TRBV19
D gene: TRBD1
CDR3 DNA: TGTGCCAGTAGTCCAAAGACAGGGGGACGCGTCTATGGCTACACCTTC
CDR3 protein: CASSPKTGGRVYGYTF

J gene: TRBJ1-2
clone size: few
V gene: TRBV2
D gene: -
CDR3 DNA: TGTGCCAGCAGTGAAGGCTCCGACTATGGCTACACCTTC
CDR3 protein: CASSEGSDYGYTF

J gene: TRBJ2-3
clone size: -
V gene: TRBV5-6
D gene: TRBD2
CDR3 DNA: TGTGCCAGCAGCTGGAGGACTAGCGGGAGACCCGATACGCAGTATTTT
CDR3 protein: CASSWRTSGRPDTQYF

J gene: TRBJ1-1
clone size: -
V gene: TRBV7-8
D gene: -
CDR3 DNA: TGTGCCAGCAGCTTCCGTACTGAAGCTTTCTTT
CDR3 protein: CASSFRTEAFF

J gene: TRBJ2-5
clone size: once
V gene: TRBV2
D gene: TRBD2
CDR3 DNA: TGTGCCAGCAGTTACTACAGGACTAGCGGGCGAGAGACCCAGTACTTC
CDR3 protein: CASSYYRTSGRETQYF

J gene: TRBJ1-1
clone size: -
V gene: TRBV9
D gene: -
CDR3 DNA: TGTGCCAGCAGCGTAGTGGCCGGGAACACTGAAGCTTTCTTT
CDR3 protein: CASSVVAGNTEAFF

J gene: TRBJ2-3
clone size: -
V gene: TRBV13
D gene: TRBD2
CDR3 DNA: TGTGCCAGCAGCCCAAGTGGACTAGCGGGCCGGGGGACAGATACGCAGTATTTT
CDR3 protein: CASSPSGLAGRGTDTQYF

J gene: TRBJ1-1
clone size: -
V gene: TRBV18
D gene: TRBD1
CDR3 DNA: TGTGCCAGCTCGACCCAACGGACGGGACCGGGACAGGGGAATCCTGAAGCTTTCTTT
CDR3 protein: CASSTQRTGPGQGNPEAFF

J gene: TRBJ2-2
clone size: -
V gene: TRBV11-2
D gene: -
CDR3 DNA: TGTGCCAGCAGCTTAGCGCTACCGAACACCGGGGAGCTGTTTTTT
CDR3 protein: CASSLALPNTGELFF

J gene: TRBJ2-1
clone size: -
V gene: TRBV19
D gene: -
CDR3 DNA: TGTGCCAGTAGTATCGGGAGTTTTTCCTACAATGAGCAGTTCTTC
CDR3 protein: CASSIGSFSYNEQFF

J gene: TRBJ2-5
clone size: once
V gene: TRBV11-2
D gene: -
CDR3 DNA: TGTGCCAGCAGACCGCTAGCGAGGCAAGAGACCCAGTACTTC
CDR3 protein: CASRPLARQETQYF

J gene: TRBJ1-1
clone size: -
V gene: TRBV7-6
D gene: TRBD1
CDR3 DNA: TGTGCCAGCAGCTTATCTCCAGGGGGTTACACTGAAGCTTTCTTT
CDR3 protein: CASSLSPGGYTEAFF

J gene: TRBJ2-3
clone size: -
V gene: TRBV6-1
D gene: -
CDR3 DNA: TGTGCCAGCAGTCGGGATCCCACTAGCACAGATACGCAGTATTTT
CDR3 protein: CASSRDPTSTDTQYF

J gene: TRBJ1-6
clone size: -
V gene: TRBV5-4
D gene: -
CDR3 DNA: TGTGCCAGCACCTCCGGGCACGAGGGTAGCTATTCACCCCTCCACTTT
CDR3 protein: CASTSGHEGSYSPLHF

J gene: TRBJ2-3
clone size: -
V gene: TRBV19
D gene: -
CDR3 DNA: TGTGCCAGTAGTGTCCTCCGGGACCTCACAGATACGCAGTATTTT
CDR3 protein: CASSVLRDLTDTQYF

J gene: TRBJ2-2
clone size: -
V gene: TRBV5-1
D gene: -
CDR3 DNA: TGCGCCAGCAGCTTTCCGGGGAGAGGCACCGGGGAGCTGTTTTTT
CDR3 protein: CASSFPGRGTGELFF

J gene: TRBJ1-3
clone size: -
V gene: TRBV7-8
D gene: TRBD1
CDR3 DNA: TGTGCCAGCAGCTTACGACAGGGGATGCGAAACACCATATATTTT
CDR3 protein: CASSLRQGMRNTIYF

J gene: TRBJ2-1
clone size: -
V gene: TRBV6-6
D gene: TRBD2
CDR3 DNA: TGTGCCAGCAGTTACACACTAGCGGATTACAATGAGCAGTTCTTC
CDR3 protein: CASSYTLADYNEQFF

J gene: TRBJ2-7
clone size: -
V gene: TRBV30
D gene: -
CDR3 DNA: TGTGCCTGGAGTGTTTCGACCTACGAGCAGTACTTC
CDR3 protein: CAWSVSTYEQYF

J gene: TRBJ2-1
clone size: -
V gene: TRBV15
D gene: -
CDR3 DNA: TGTGCCACCAGCAGAGAACTAATCTACAATGAGCAGTTCTTC
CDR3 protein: CATSRELIYNEQFF

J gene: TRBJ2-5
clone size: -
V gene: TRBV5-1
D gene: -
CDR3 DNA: TGCGCCAGCAGCTTAGCGGGCGGCGAGACCCAGTACTTC
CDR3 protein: CASSLAGGETQYF

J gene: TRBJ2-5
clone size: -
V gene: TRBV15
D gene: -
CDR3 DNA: TGTGCCACCAGCAAGGGCGGCGAAGAAGAGACCCAGTACTTC
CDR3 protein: CATSKGGEEETQYF

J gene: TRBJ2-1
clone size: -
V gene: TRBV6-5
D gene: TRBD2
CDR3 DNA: TGTGCCAGCAGGAGGACTAGCGGGCACAATGAGCAGTTCTTC
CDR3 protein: CASRRTSGHNEQFF

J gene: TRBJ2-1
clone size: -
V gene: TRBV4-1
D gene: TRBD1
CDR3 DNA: TGCGCCAGCAGCGGACCGGGACAGGGGGCCTTAGGTGCTTTCTTC
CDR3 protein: CASSGPGQGALGAFF

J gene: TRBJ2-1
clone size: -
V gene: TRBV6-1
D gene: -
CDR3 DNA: TGTGCCAGCAGTGAAAACAGTGGGAGTAGTGAGCAGTTCTTC
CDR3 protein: CASSENSGSSEQFF